This TCR beta chain was observed in a study of control samples from healthy donors and cancer patients. Sequencing was performed with immunoSEQ multiplex PCR; in TCRdb, only in-frame clones are kept and a portion is missing. The repertoire includes roughly 81,000 clones, 75% to 85% of them detected once, and around a tenth sits in the top ten. This clone was picked up one time. The clonotype was recovered from a man in his fifties or sixties with head and neck cancer. The specimen was PBMCs.

Written as DNA, the CDR3 is TGTGCCAGCATCTCACCGGGGACTGAAGCTTTCTTT. Translation: CASISPGTEAFF. The chain carries TRBV28 and TRBJ1-1; D is unresolved. Between the trimmed V and J ends, which lost 7 bases and 5 bases, there was a span of 11 bases. The CDR3 has 12 amino acids. Per the germline V gene, CDR1 is MDHEN and CDR2 is SYDVKM.